This T cell receptor beta chain was sequenced in a study of T cells in narcolepsy. The data were produced by immunoSEQ multiplex PCR, yet TCRdb's version contains in-frame clones alone and is incomplete. The sample lists roughly 20,000 clones, around 83% occurring once. A note on this clone: As yet, its antigen is unknown.

General observations from the study: Comparing one patient's CSF and blood CD4+ clonotypes highlighted HCRT- and TRIB2-specific autoreactive clonotypes. No autoreactive T cell clone sequences appeared in some memory CD4+ repertoires. Healthy controls reportedly lacked the autoreactive clonotypes serially found in patients' blood.

This clonotype was obtained from a human donor in good health. The sample was memory (CD45RA-) CD4+ T cells from blood.

CDR3 coding DNA: TGTGCCTGGGGGGCGAATACAAACTCTGGAAACACCATATATTTT. Protein product: CAWGANTNSGNTIYF. This chain links TRBV30 with TRBJ1-3; a weak D match, TRBD1 (5 bases). V lost 5 bases, J lost 0 bases, and 14 bases lay in between. CDR3 length: 15 residues. Germline lookup yields CDR1 GTSNPN and CDR2 SVGIG (reference sequence).